This paragraph reports one T cell receptor beta chain. Method: immunoSEQ multiplex PCR; TCRdb's copy keeps in-frame clones and lacks some. The sample lists roughly 400,000 clones; about 92% were seen once. Treatment given: about 20 received Ad26.COV2.S at low or high dose, single or two shots; roughly five received placebo; per-sample allocation not given. Repertoires come from day 63 after the first vaccine or placebo injection. This Boston cohort included adults aged 18-55 years. The data derive from a study of Ad26.COV2.S vaccination and SARS-CoV-2 variants. The germline CDR1 and CDR2 sequences are GTSNPN and SVGIG (reference sequence). The CDR3 covers 13 residues. The V and J ends lost 3 bases and 8 bases respectively, with 16 bases between them.

This specimen consisted of peripheral blood, obtained in a trial of Ad26.COV2.S vaccine versus placebo. The chain joins TRBV30 to TRBJ1-2; D is possibly TRBD1 (5 bases). The TCR comes from a person between 18 and 59 years old who received the Ad26.COV2.S COVID-19 vaccine or a placebo. The CDR3 loop is CAWSITRGRGYTF. CDR3 bases: TGTGCCTGGAGCATCACAAGGGGTAGGGGCTACACCTTC.